This T cell receptor (beta chain) was identified in a study of CD8+CD57+ T cells in acquired aplastic anemia. Study details: Each DNA sample taken from sorted CD4+ and CD8+ cells came to approximately 3.3 ug on average.

TCR beta VDJ and CDR3 profiling used genomic DNA as template. TCRdb processed the reads anew with MiXCR; each CDR3 protein has one entry. The sample has 90,000 to 130,000 distinct CDR3 sequences; less than 65% are singletons. The CDR3 spans 15 residues. V lost 5 bases and J lost 3, with 17 bases in between. Germline values: CDR1 SEHNR, CDR2 FQNEAQ (reference sequence). The clonotype comes from a human donor in good health, serving as a control. The V and J genes are TRBV7-9 and TRBJ2-7; D gene unclear. The sequenced sample was sorted CD4+, CD8+, or CD8+CD57+ T cells (not recorded which) from PBMCs. CDR3 amino acids: CASSPAESPNYEQYF. CDR3 coding DNA: TGTGCCAGCAGCCCAGCAGAATCCCCCAACTACGAGCAGTACTTC. The variable domain in full, with the rest retrieved from reference TRBV7-9 and TRBJ2-7, is DTGVSQNPRHKITKRGQNVTFRCDPISEHNRLYWYRQTLGQGPEFLTYFQNEAQLEKSRLLSDRFSAERPKGSFSTLEIQRTEQGDSAMYLCASSPAESPNYEQYFGPGTRLTVT.